The rows below give T cell receptor beta chains drawn from one sample of a study of shared clonotypes between healthy human individuals. TCRdb's table, derived via immunoSEQ multiplex PCR, lists solely in-frame clones and lacks some. The sample records about 2.4 million clones, roughly 93% being singletons. What was sequenced was naive CD4+ T cells from PBMCs. Receptors originate from a man aged 18 to 29 in good health. Some clones in this sample may be carry-over from other donors' samples. The CDR3 runs from the conserved cysteine through the conserved F or W. The D gene is left open where the match is weak. Not every row has a clone size; where given, it reads once, few, many or a size class.

clone_size	d_call	v_call	j_call	cdr3_nt	cdr3_aa
NA	NA	TRBV11-3	TRBJ2-5	TGTGCCAGCAGCTTAATGGCCCAAGAGACCCAGTACTTC	CASSLMAQETQYF
NA	NA	TRBV6-1	TRBJ1-3	TGTGCCAGCACGGACTGGGGAATGACTGGAAACACCATATATTTT	CASTDWGMTGNTIYF
NA	TRBD2	TRBV29-1	TRBJ2-1	TGCAGCGGTAGCGGGACTAGCGGGAGCTATGAGCAGTTCTTC	CSGSGTSGSYEQFF
NA	NA	TRBV7-9	TRBJ1-4	TGTGCCAGCAGCCATCCCGGAGGGCTGGGGGAAAAACTGTTTTTT	CASSHPGGLGEKLFF
NA	NA	TRBV4-1	TRBJ2-2	TGCGCCAGCAGCCTCCAACAGGTAGCCGGGGAGCTGTTTTTT	CASSLQQVAGELFF
NA	NA	TRBV7-8	TRBJ2-1	TGTGCCAGCAGCCCCAAACGCGGCCTGGATGAGCAGTTCTTC	CASSPKRGLDEQFF
NA	NA	TRBV7-9	TRBJ2-7	TGTGCCAGCAGCTTAGACAGGTTCTCCTACGAGCAGTACTTC	CASSLDRFSYEQYF
NA	TRBD1	TRBV2	TRBJ2-2	TGTGCCAGCAGTGATCAGACAGGGGACACCGGGGAGCTGTTTTTT	CASSDQTGDTGELFF
NA	TRBD2	TRBV10-2	TRBJ2-1	TGCGCCAGCAGTGATAAAACTAGCGGGAGGGCCTTGAATGAGCAGTTCTTC	CASSDKTSGRALNEQFF
NA	TRBD2	TRBV2	TRBJ2-1	TGTGCCAGCAGGCCGGGACTAGCGGGAGTGGGACGTGGGAATGAGCAGTTCTTC	CASRPGLAGVGRGNEQFF
NA	NA	TRBV7-9	TRBJ2-5	TGTGCCAGCAGCTTAGGAGTAGGGGCCATCCAAGAGACCCAGTACTTC	CASSLGVGAIQETQYF
NA	TRBD1	TRBV28	TRBJ1-1	TGTGCCAGCAGTGACAGGGGCACTGAAGCTTTCTTT	CASSDRGTEAFF
NA	NA	TRBV28	TRBJ1-2	TGTGCCAGCAGTTTCATGTCGAGTGGAGGTTATGGCTACACCTTC	CASSFMSSGGYGYTF
once	NA	TRBV4-2	TRBJ1-5	TGTGCCAGCAGCCCTCTCCCCGGGGGGCCCCTTCAGCCCCAGCATTTT	CASSPLPGGPLQPQHF
NA	TRBD1	TRBV9	TRBJ2-3	TGTGCCAGCAGCCCCCAGACAGGGTGGTTAACAGATACGCAGTATTTT	CASSPQTGWLTDTQYF
NA	NA	TRBV4-1	TRBJ2-2	TGCGCCAGCAGCCTCCACTCAATGGGGACAACGAACACCGGGGAGCTGTTTTTT	CASSLHSMGTTNTGELFF
NA	NA	TRBV6-5	TRBJ1-6	TGTGCCAGCAGTTACGGGACATCAGGTTCACCCCTCCACTTT	CASSYGTSGSPLHF
NA	NA	TRBV7-7	TRBJ2-7	TGTGCCAGCAGCTTAGGGGGGAGCGGCTACGAGCAGTACTTC	CASSLGGSGYEQYF
NA	NA	TRBV11-3	TRBJ2-7	TGTGCCAGCAGCCCTACCCCTCACCAGGCCGAGCAGTACTTC	CASSPTPHQAEQYF
once	NA	TRBV2	TRBJ2-5	TGTGCCACGGGACATGAGACCAAGAAGACCCAGTACTTC	CATGHETKKTQYF
NA	NA	TRBV5-4	TRBJ2-1	TGTGCCAGCAGCACGGACAGACGGGATGAGCAGTTCTTC	CASSTDRRDEQFF
once	NA	TRBV7-2	TRBJ1-1	TGTGCCAGCAGCCCGCAGGGACAATTGAACACTGAAGCTTTCTTT	CASSPQGQLNTEAFF
NA	TRBD2	TRBV2	TRBJ2-5	TGTGCCAGCATCTTATACGGAGCGGGGTCGGCCCAGTACTTC	CASILYGAGSAQYF
NA	NA	TRBV6-5	TRBJ1-4	TGTGCCAGCAGTTATAGAAGGAATGAAAAACTGTTTTTT	CASSYRRNEKLFF
NA	NA	TRBV28	TRBJ2-6	TGTGCCACCTCGCCTTACATCATGGTCCCTGGGGCCAACGTCCTGACTTTC	CATSPYIMVPGANVLTF
NA	NA	TRBV6-5	TRBJ2-7	TGTGCCAGCAGTTACCTCAGTCCCTACGAGCAGTACTTC	CASSYLSPYEQYF
NA	NA	TRBV11-3	TRBJ2-2	TGTGCCAGCAGTTCCGGCCTCTCTGGGGGGGAGCTGTTTTTT	CASSSGLSGGELFF
NA	TRBD1	TRBV29-1	TRBJ1-1	TGCAGCGCCCGAGGCTGGGACAGGGGAAACACTGAAGCTTTCTTT	CSARGWDRGNTEAFF
NA	NA	TRBV5-6	TRBJ1-5	TGTGCCAGCAGCGTGGGGAGTAGCCAGCCCCAGCATTTT	CASSVGSSQPQHF
NA	TRBD2	TRBV2	TRBJ2-7	TGTGCCAGCAGTACGACTAGCGGGAACGAGCAGTACTTC	CASSTTSGNEQYF
NA	TRBD2	TRBV6-1	TRBJ2-1	TGTGCCAGCCAGAACTCCGGGACTAGCTACAATGAGCAGTTCTTC	CASQNSGTSYNEQFF
NA	NA	TRBV7-9	TRBJ2-1	TGTGCCAGCAGCCGACGGTGGGATGAGCAGTTCTTC	CASSRRWDEQFF
NA	TRBD1	TRBV6-6	TRBJ2-7	TGTGCCAGCAGTCCCCGAGGGGGCTACTACGAGCAGTACTTC	CASSPRGGYYEQYF
once	NA	TRBV15	TRBJ1-4	TGTGCCACCAGCAGACCTCAGACAGACCCGAAGCTGTTTTTT	CATSRPQTDPKLFF
NA	NA	TRBV28	TRBJ2-7	TGTGCCAGTGGAAAGGAGGGGATGACCTACGAGCAGTACTTC	CASGKEGMTYEQYF
NA	NA	TRBV28	TRBJ2-2	TGTGCCAGCAGTTCTCGGAACACCGGGGAGCTGTTTTTT	CASSSRNTGELFF
few	NA	TRBV7-6	TRBJ1-5	TGTGCCAGCAGCTACCGGGAGGATCAGCCCCAGCATTTT	CASSYREDQPQHF
NA	TRBD2	TRBV5-1	TRBJ2-7	TGCGCCAGCAGGGCGGGAGGGACGCATTCCTACGAGCAGTACTTC	CASRAGGTHSYEQYF
NA	NA	TRBV6-1	TRBJ2-7	TGTGCCAGCAGTTCCTGGGTATTGGGAGAGCAGTACTTC	CASSSWVLGEQYF
once	TRBD1	TRBV18	TRBJ1-4	TGTGCCAGCTCAGCACAGGGGACGCTCGCAACTAATGAAAAACTGTTTTTT	CASSAQGTLATNEKLFF
once	NA	TRBV4-1	TRBJ1-3	TGCGCCAGCAGCCAAGAGAGGGCCGCTGGAAACACCATATATTTT	CASSQERAAGNTIYF
NA	TRBD1	TRBV30	TRBJ2-7	TGTGCCTTGGGACAGGGGGCCGTCGAGCAGTACTTC	CALGQGAVEQYF
NA	NA	TRBV5-8	TRBJ1-4	TGTGCCAGCAGCTGGACGGATGAAAAACTGTTTTTT	CASSWTDEKLFF
NA	NA	TRBV19	TRBJ2-3	TGTGCCAGTAGTCACCAGACCGGACGGGGGGATACGCAGTATTTT	CASSHQTGRGDTQYF
NA	NA	TRBV5-4	TRBJ2-3	TGTGCCAGCAGCCCTGCGGGGGCCCCTAGCACAGATACGCAGTATTTT	CASSPAGAPSTDTQYF
NA	NA	TRBV28	TRBJ1-2	TGTGCCAGCAGTTTAAGGCGGGGCCTGGAGGGCTACACCTTC	CASSLRRGLEGYTF
NA	TRBD1	TRBV28	TRBJ2-5	TGTGCCAGCAGCTTACCGACAGGGCTAGAGACCCAGTACTTC	CASSLPTGLETQYF
few	NA	TRBV11-2	TRBJ1-1	TGTGCCAGCAGCTTCGCACTTCAAGCTTTCTTT	CASSFALQAFF
NA	NA	TRBV19	TRBJ2-3	TGTGCCAGTAGGGCTAGGGGTAGCACAGATACGCAGTATTTT	CASRARGSTDTQYF
NA	NA	TRBV14	TRBJ2-3	TGTGCCAGCAGCCCCAATCTGTCCGGTGCGGCCTTAAGCACAGATACGCAGTATTTT	CASSPNLSGAALSTDTQYF
NA	NA	TRBV19	TRBJ2-3	TGTGCCAGTAGTCCGCGGGACAGTTCGAGTGGCACAGATACGCAGTATTTT	CASSPRDSSSGTDTQYF
NA	NA	TRBV29-1	TRBJ1-1	TGCAGCGTTAGCGGTGGGACTCCACGAGTAGCTTTCTTT	CSVSGGTPRVAFF
once	NA	TRBV7-9	TRBJ2-6	TGTGCCAGCAGCCAAGCGCAGGGGTTGGGTGGGGCCAACGTCCTGACTTTC	CASSQAQGLGGANVLTF
NA	NA	TRBV7-2	TRBJ1-2	TGTGCCAGCAGACAGACGGGGGCGGATGGCTACACCTTC	CASRQTGADGYTF
NA	TRBD2	TRBV7-9	TRBJ2-5	TGTGCCAGCAGCCTTATAGCGGGAGTAAAAGAGACCCAGTACTTC	CASSLIAGVKETQYF
NA	TRBD2	TRBV10-3	TRBJ2-3	TGTGCCATCAGTGAGACTAGCGGGAGCACAGATACGCAGTATTTT	CAISETSGSTDTQYF
NA	NA	TRBV25-1	TRBJ1-2	TGTGCCAGCAGCAGTCTCGCCAGGGAGGGTGGCTACACCTTC	CASSSLAREGGYTF
few	NA	TRBV4-2	TRBJ1-1	TGTGCCAGCAGCCAAGATTCGGGGGGGAACACTGAAGCTTTCTTT	CASSQDSGGNTEAFF
NA	NA	TRBV25-1	TRBJ2-7	TGTGCCAGCAGTGAACAGGGCTACGAGCAGTACTTC	CASSEQGYEQYF